This entry is about one T cell receptor beta chain. No antigen is known for it. These data come from a study of T cell repertoires in aging, cancer and after chemotherapy. Study outcomes and limitations: Loss of evenness, beyond lost richness, contributed to age-related TCR diversity decline in cancer patients. Immunological memory after chemotherapy cannot be judged from the repertoire data. Age-matched healthy donors had significantly more diverse, less clonal blood TCR repertoires than untreated cancer patients.

Amplification of TCR beta used genomic DNA extracted from peripheral blood. TRB rearrangements spanning V, D and J were amplified using mixed TRB-A/B primers. From the multiplex PCR reads, TCRdb called clonotypes with MiXCR, one entry per CDR3 protein. Here the sample spans roughly 9,100 distinct CDR3 sequences, 30% to 40% being singletons. The sequence was obtained from a human donor in good health. Material for sequencing was blood.

CDR3 sequence reads: CASSFSTDTQYF. The CDR3 bases are TGTGCCAGCAGCTTTAGCACAGATACGCAGTATTTT. The rearrangement joins TRBV7-9 to TRBJ2-3; D remains ambiguous. V shed 3 bases and J shed 0 bases, with 1 base lying between them. Germline V lookup: CDR1 SEHNR, CDR2 FQNEAQ (reference sequence). CDR3 length: 12 amino acids.